This TCR beta chain is from a study of cytomegalovirus exposure and HLA in healthy donors (dated by TCRdb to about 2017). Background on the whole study: An earlier analysis of roughly 500 of the donors reported 250 to 350 Gb of sequence data and 117 million unique TCR beta sequences from 150 million to 200 million T cells. Roughly 300 gigabases of sequencing data and approximately 93 million unique TCR sequences were included in an early release covering around 600 HLA-typed donors. The genetic ancestry cluster associated with self-reported Caucasian donors included roughly four fifths of the roughly 390 genotyped donors. The study was designed to test whether signatures of past pathogen exposure could be identified by cataloging public T cell receptors. Using immunosequencing, the study profiled T cell repertoires from 550 to 750 subjects and related those repertoires to cytomegalovirus serostatus. Besides the first cohort of roughly 700 subjects, a separate validation cohort made up of some 110 different subjects was used. The study combined high-throughput TCR immunosequencing, statistical association of individual TCRs with disease status, and machine learning to predict cytomegalovirus infection status. A later analysis re-examined previously published TCR beta repertoires from 610 or so donors and added high-resolution HLA genotyping to investigate patterns of TCR occurrence. In the later analysis, no new phenotypic data were used to find candidate immune exposures; instead, reliance was placed on TCR beta sequences and their occurrence across donors. To decide whether each TCR beta V gene segment behaved as functional or pseudogenic, an earlier analysis of some 600 of the donors relied on high-throughput TCR beta sequencing. Donor age, sex, ethnicity and CMV serostatus were compiled together with the repertoire data. In a later genetic analysis, genome-wide SNP genotypes for about three fifths of the roughly 670 donors were used, and that subset was treated as a discovery cohort. Every discovery cohort repertoire had been produced on one sequencing platform. Class I and class II HLA loci were covered by the typing at four-digit resolution. The number of donors typed differed by locus, with 629-630 for A, B, C, DRB1 and DQB1, about 500 for DQA1, some 570 for DPA1, and under 490 for DPB1. Several DR-DQ haplotypes were handled as single units for association and clustering, since linkage in the cohort was strong. Among 350 to 400 genotyped donors of the cohort, an average of approximately 240,000 unique TCR beta nucleotide sequences were sequenced per donor, roughly a sixth of them non-productive.

Regarding this clone: Its antigen has not been determined. No much larger clone is present one base from it, and per-base qualities are unavailable.

In total, roughly 670 healthy bone marrow donors made up the cohort. All cohort members were sampled while nominally healthy, although unrecorded immune exposures were likely present. The donor was CMV seronegative and was included in the group of a few hundred seronegative cohort members. Each donor provided a peripheral blood sample, and peripheral blood mononuclear cells were used for TCR beta sequencing. Genomic DNA extraction from the blood cell samples was performed with the Qiagen DNeasy Blood Extraction Kit. Beyond this particular receptor, the publication reports: Linkage disequilibrium might explain the correlated functional status among segregating V segments, but an unknown experimental factor could not be excluded. In both the original and validation cohorts, the classifier was reported to diagnose cytomegalovirus status with high specificity and sensitivity. The authors suggested that the approach could potentially be generalized to other disease states and immunological phenotypes. In an earlier analysis of roughly 560 of the donors, most TCR beta V segments were observed in productive rearrangements about 90% or about 30% of the time, broadly matching IMGT annotations. In a later analysis, TCR association rates were found to vary across HLA loci, with the most associated TCRs seen for DRB1 alleles and the fewest for HLA-C alleles. In a later analysis, most CMV-associated TCR beta chains were found to appear HLA-restricted, with HLA associations seemingly driven largely by CMV exposure. Because the 87-base-pair reads could not distinguish some IMGT-functional V segments, including TRBV6-2 and TRBV6-3, those segments were excluded. Because counts were too low, about 18 rarely observed V segments, including chromosome 9 orphons, were excluded from the earlier analysis of several hundred of the donors. In a later analysis, HLA-associated TCR beta chains were found to be more clonally expanded and to have lower generation probabilities than equally common non-associated chains. Most TCR sequences were seen in very few donors, while some public TCRs were found in many individuals. An association between a missense DCLRE1C variant and V-gene and J-gene trimming of TCR beta chains was found in a later genetic analysis and replicated in an independent cohort. Strong co-occurrence of HLA alleles, especially DR and DQ, made assigning TCR associations to individual alleles difficult. CMV serostatus was the only immune exposure information available for the cohort. This cohort had only TCR beta chains sequenced, and the lack of alpha or paired-chain data limited which features could be detected. Sequencing depth was assumed to be roughly uniform across donors in the presence/absence analyses, though that assumption may not hold. A later genetic analysis reported fewer N-insertions in productive TCRs among donors in an Asian-associated ancestry cluster than the 666-donor mean. A further reported finding was that TCR beta sequences accurately predicted the HLA-A and HLA-B alleles for most subjects in the first cohort. HLA typing was unavailable for some donors at each locus, so association tests used only the typed subset. A later analysis reported that several top co-occurrence clusters appeared linked to parvovirus B19, influenza, CMV and Epstein-Barr virus. A cluster of highly shared sequence variants was judged likely to represent a technical artifact of the sequencing pipeline. Specific HLA alleles were associated with 15,000 to 20,000 TCR beta sequences at a false discovery rate of 0.05 in a later analysis. A few of the identified cytomegalovirus-associated TCR beta chains were confirmed in vitro to be specific for cytomegalovirus antigens. The study gave a list of under 200 TCR beta chains associated with cytomegalovirus.

As encoded in the germline V gene, CDR1 is SGHNT while CDR2 is YENEEA. V is trimmed back by 5 bases and J by 1 base, and the junction contains 5 bases that no gene match accounts for. CDR3 length: 15 amino acids, cysteine to phenylalanine. Only CDR3 DNA remains: 45 bases, in frame from the first base. Library prep was done by the immunoSEQ multiplex PCR assay. For the multiplex PCR, a mixture combining 60 forward primers for TCR Vbeta segments and 13 reverse primers for TCR Jbeta segments was used. The CDR3 region of rearranged TCR beta genes was amplified from genomic DNA by a multiplex PCR assay. Amplified TCR beta libraries were sequenced as 87-base-pair reads on the Illumina HiSeq System. Processing in the source paper ran as follows. Across the 700 or so repertoires, a later analysis counted tens of millions of unique TCR beta chains, around 11 million of which were shared by at least two donors. Raw reads were error-corrected and collapsed into unique sequences by a nearest-neighbor algorithm in which closely related sequences were merged to remove PCR and sequencing errors. CDR3 sequences were aligned to IMGT reference sequences to assign V, D and J gene segments. For a sequence to be retained, at least a six-nucleotide match to both a V gene segment and a J gene segment was required. Rearrangements were classified as productive when the CDR3 lacked stop codons and remained in frame with V and J, and all other rearrangements were classified as non-productive. CDR3 was defined by IMGT convention, running from the second conserved V-encoded cysteine to the conserved J-encoded phenylalanine. Sequences without an unambiguous match to a single V gene segment were excluded from the earlier analysis of a few hundred of the donors. In an earlier analysis of approximately 590 of the donors, a V segment was called functional when productive rearrangements were above 56.7%, and segregating when the standard deviation between donors exceeded 5%. To diagnose cytomegalovirus status from the catalog of TCR beta chain sequences, a statistical classification framework was built. V and J gene assignment, in a later analysis, came from comparing TCR nucleotide sequences with IMGT/GENE-DB human TR gene sequences. In a later analysis, CDR3 sequences and most-parsimonious VDJ recombination scenarios were assigned using the TCRdist pipeline. In a later analysis, each TCR beta chain was defined by its CDR3 amino acid sequence together with its V-gene family, and reads lacking a unique V-gene family were excluded. As a way to deal with suspected cross-contamination and a sequencing artifact, a later analysis dropped approximately 570 nucleotide sequences that were highly shared and had low generation probability. For each public chain, a later analysis derived a clonal expansion index from normalized ranks of inferred template counts within each repertoire. A later analysis computed generation probabilities with a VDJ recombination model fitted to out-of-frame rearrangements, and checked the results against IGoR. In a later analysis, hypergeometric tests were used to score TCR-TCR, TCR-HLA and TCR-CMV co-occurrence, with a repertoire-size bias correction applied to TCR pairs. False discovery rates were estimated in a later analysis by permuting HLA or CMV assignments 20 times. In a later analysis, co-occurring TCRs were grouped using DBSCAN, with TCRdist sequence similarity added in when clustering inside HLA-allele-positive subsets. Repertoires with fewer than 30,000 or more than 120,000 public chains, plus five repertoires with anomalous nucleotide sharing, were excluded from co-occurrence clustering. TCRdb mirrors the immuneACCESS table, restricted to in-frame sequences. Some clones are absent from its copies; in checked studies, under half trace to an unresolved V gene, and the reason for the others is unknown. V, J and clone size reflect that table, while D and trimming were determined from the DNA. The sample records some 140,000 clones, about 85% of which are singletons. The ten largest clonotypes hold 2.5% to 3.5% of the sample.

The sample consisted of PBMCs. The receptor comes from a female donor in good health and CMV-seronegative. The chain employs TRBV11-3 and TRBJ1-1, with TRBD1 identical over 9 junction bases. In nucleotide form, the sequence is TGTGCCAGCAGCCGCGGGACAGGGAGGAACACTGAAGCTTTCTTT. This sequence encodes CASSRGTGRNTEAFF.